The 26 T cell receptor beta chains below come from one sample, sequenced in a study of CD8 T cells in ankylosing spondylitis. TCRdb fed the 5' RACE reads into MiXCR, producing one record per CDR3 protein. The sample includes approximately 110,000 distinct CDR3 sequences, nearly 25% of them seen just once. The sample consisted of synovial fluid, either unsorted or a sorted T cell fraction (not recorded which). The receptors derive from a male donor with ankylosing spondylitis.

This clonotype was seen a few times. The chain joins TRBV7-9 to TRBJ2-7; D might be TRBD1 (5 bases). Trimming took off 1 base at V and 5 bases at J, with 15 bases between the two ends. Germline assignment: CDR1 SEHNR and CDR2 FQNEAQ (reference sequence). The CDR3 extends over 15 amino acids. The CDR3 spells CASSLGTTVVHEQYF. In DNA form, the CDR3 reads TGTGCCAGCAGCTTAGGAACGACAGTCGTCCACGAGCAGTACTTC. Full variable domain (outside the CDR3, taken from reference TRBV7-9 and TRBJ2-7): DTGVSQNPRHKITKRGQNVTFRCDPISEHNRLYWYRQTLGQGPEFLTYFQNEAQLEKSRLLSDRFSAERPKGSFSTLEIQRTEQGDSAMYLCASSLGTTVVHEQYFGPGTRLTVT.

This clonotype was picked up a small number of times. The rearrangement links TRBV20-1 to TRBJ2-3; 12 bases align to TRBD2. V shed 4 bases, J shed 4 bases, and the junction held 6 bases outside the gene matches. The CDR3 contains 15 residues. Per the germline V gene, CDR1 is DFQATT and CDR2 is SNEGSKA (reference sequence). CDR3 coding DNA: TGCAGTGCTATAATACTAGCGGGGGGCCCAGATACGCAGTATTTT. As protein: CSAIILAGGPDTQYF.

This clonotype has a handful of counts. The rearrangement joins TRBV5-1 to TRBJ2-3, with TRBD2 matching over 7 bases. The CDR3 runs 16 residues. Germline V CDR1 and CDR2: SGHRS, YFSETQ. Unmatched junction bases numbered 5, after V lost 1 base and J lost 0 bases. In nucleotides, the CDR3 is TGCGCCAGCAGCTTGAACGGCGGGAGCAGCACAGATACGCAGTATTTT. Amino acids: CASSLNGGSSTDTQYF.

This clonotype was observed once. V is TRBV15 and J is TRBJ1-4, with D unclear. Germline V gene data show CDR1 as LNHNV and CDR2 as YYDKDF (reference sequence). The ends were cut back, 1 base at V and 5 bases at J, with 5 bases in the middle. The CDR3 covers 13 residues. CDR3 DNA sequence: TGTGCCACCAGCAGAGTACCGAATGAAAAACTGTTTTTT. Translated, it gives CATSRVPNEKLFF. The full variable domain, with the rest looked up from reference TRBV15 and TRBJ1-4, is DAMVIQNPRYQVTQFGKPVTLSCSQTLNHNVMYWYQQKSSQAPKLLFHYYDKDFNNEADTPDNFQSRRPNTSFCFLDIRSPGLGDTAMYLCATSRVPNEKLFFGSGTQLSVL.

This clonotype was counted many times. V usage is TRBV19 and J usage is TRBJ1-5; D is unclear. Trimming took off 4 bases at V and 4 bases at J, with 11 bases between the two ends. The CDR3 consists of 14 residues. Per germline, CDR1 LNHDA and CDR2 SQIVND (reference sequence). CDR3 sequence: CASSRAGKNQPQHF. The CDR3 DNA is TGTGCCAGTAGTAGGGCGGGGAAAAATCAGCCCCAGCATTTT.

This sequence joins TRBV29-1 and TRBJ1-3, with D perhaps TRBD1 (5 bases). Trimming removed 4 bases at V and 2 bases at J, with 12 bases between. The CDR3 is 14 residues long. Germline lookup yields CDR1 SQVTM and CDR2 ANQGSEA. In nucleotides, the CDR3 is TGCAGCGTTGTGGGGGGTTTCACTGGAAACACCATATATTTT. This encodes CSVVGGFTGNTIYF.

This clonotype came up a few times. The chain recombines TRBV7-8 with TRBJ2-3, with 8 bases matching TRBD2. Germline V gene lookup returns CDR1 SGHVS and CDR2 FQNEAQ. Trimming at V came to 0 bases and at J to 2 bases, leaving 7 bases not matched to a gene. The CDR3 sequence is 17 residues long. CDR3 DNA: TGTGCCAGCAGCTTAGCGGAGCGGGAGTATATCACAGATACGCAGTATTTT. Translating gives CASSLAEREYITDTQYF.

This clonotype was seen a few times. The rearrangement joins TRBV20-1 to TRBJ1-6; a possible D gene is TRBD1 (5 bases). The germline V gene has CDR1 DFQATT and CDR2 SNEGSKA (reference sequence). CDR3 length equals 14 residues. V lost 0 bases to trimming and J lost 8 bases, with 11 bases between them. The CDR3 sequence is CSARDQGGDSPLHF. The CDR3 bases are TGCAGTGCTAGAGATCAGGGAGGCGATTCACCCCTCCACTTT.

The chain has TRBV3-1 and TRBJ2-2; D is uncertain. The V and J ends lost 4 bases and 5 bases respectively, with 11 bases between them. Germline CDR1 and CDR2: LGHDT and YNNKEL (reference sequence). CDR3 length: 14 amino acids. The CDR3 is CASSLLDITGELFF. CDR3 coding DNA: TGTGCCAGCAGCCTCTTAGACATTACCGGGGAGCTGTTTTTT.

This clonotype was seen a few times. The genes are TRBV7-9 and TRBJ1-1; D unclear. This CDR3 region has 14 residues. Germline V gives CDR1 SEHNR, CDR2 FQNEAQ (reference sequence). Deletions cut 3 bases from V and 1 base from J, with 9 bases between. CDR3 coding DNA: TGTGCCAGCAGCTTTCAGACCCAGAACACTGAAGCTTTCTTT. This encodes CASSFQTQNTEAFF.

The gene calls are TRBV10-2 and TRBJ2-1; D could derive from TRBD1 or TRBD2 (5 bases each). Germline V gene sequence: CDR1 WSHSY, CDR2 SAAADI. The CDR3 sequence is 15 residues long. The V end lost 7 bases, the J end lost 8 bases, and 21 bases lay between the germline ends. CDR3 region: CASTPRAELGDEQFF. The CDR3 DNA follows: TGCGCCAGCACCCCGCGGGCGGAGTTGGGGGATGAGCAGTTCTTC.

This clonotype was counted only a few times. The chain has TRBV18 and TRBJ2-2; perhaps TRBD2 as D (5 bases). Per the germline V gene, CDR1 is KGHSH and CDR2 is LQKENI. The length of the CDR3 is 14 residues. V was shortened by 1 base and J by 6 bases, with 9 bases between the two germline ends. Here the CDR3 DNA reads TGTGCCAGCTCACCACGGCCGGAGGCCGGGGAGCTGTTTTTT. Amino acids: CASSPRPEAGELFF. Combining the CDR3 with reference TRBV18 and TRBJ2-2 gives the whole variable domain NAGVMQNPRHLVRRRGQEARLRCSPMKGHSHVYWYRQLPEEGLKFMVYLQKENIIDESGMPKERFSAEFPKEGPSILRIQQVVRGDSAAYFCASSPRPEAGELFFGEGSRLTVL.

In this sample, this clonotype turned up many times. This rearrangement joins TRBV6-1 to TRBJ2-7, with TRBD2 matching over 10 bases. The CDR3 sequence is 15 residues long. Germline V gives CDR1 MNHNS, CDR2 SASEGT. V lost 0 bases to trimming and J lost 9 bases; unmatched junction nucleotides: 8. CDR3 in DNA: TGTGCCAGCAGTGAAGCGACTAGCGGGCCAGAACGGCAGTACTTC. This gives the protein CASSEATSGPERQYF.

The chain employs TRBV3-1 and TRBJ1-1, with D hard to call. Trimming pared 4 bases from V and 3 bases from J, leaving 9 bases between. Per the germline V gene, CDR1 is LGHDT and CDR2 is YNNKEL (reference sequence). The CDR3 is 13 amino acids. DNA for the CDR3: TGTGCCAGCAGCCCAACTGCATACACTGAAGCTTTCTTT. It codes for CASSPTAYTEAFF.

The chain recombines TRBV12-3 or TRBV12-4 with TRBJ1-4; 10 nucleotides agree with TRBD1. V dropped 3 bases and J dropped 5; count of bases not matched to a gene: 0. This CDR3 comprises 14 residues. For the CDR3, the DNA is TGTGCCAGCAGTTTGGGACAGGGGAATGAAAAACTGTTTTTT. Translating gives CASSLGQGNEKLFF.

This clonotype was seen only a few times. This chain links TRBV7-8 with TRBJ2-1; a possible D gene is TRBD1 (6 bases). This CDR3 is built from 12 residues. CDR1 SGHVS and CDR2 FQNEAQ come from the germline V gene. V was trimmed by 7 bases and J by 5 bases, leaving 9 bases between them. The CDR3 nucleotides read TGTGCCAGCAAGAGGGGGAACAATGAGCAGTTCTTC. Its translation is CASKRGNNEQFF.

This clonotype was seen a handful of times. The CDR3 sequence is CASSPRGGSGYNEQFF. CDR3 sequence (DNA): TGTGCCAGCAGCCCTCGGGGGGGGTCTGGCTACAATGAGCAGTTCTTC. The V call is TRBV7-9, the J call TRBJ2-1; 8 positions agree with TRBD2. This CDR3 comprises 16 residues. Germline CDR1 SEHNR, CDR2 FQNEAQ (reference sequence). With V trimmed by 5 bases and J by 3 bases, 9 bases remained unmatched. Full variable domain (outside the CDR3, taken from reference TRBV7-9 and TRBJ2-1): DTGVSQNPRHKITKRGQNVTFRCDPISEHNRLYWYRQTLGQGPEFLTYFQNEAQLEKSRLLSDRFSAERPKGSFSTLEIQRTEQGDSAMYLCASSPRGGSGYNEQFFGPGTRLTVL.

This clonotype has more than one count but fewer than ten. The V call is TRBV5-1, the J call TRBJ2-3; D is possibly TRBD1 (5 bases). Trimming removed 0 bases from V and 2 bases from J, with 10 bases in between. This CDR3 is built from 15 residues. Looked up from germline, CDR1 is SGHRS and CDR2 is YFSETQ. The CDR3 here is CASSLAQGNTDTQYF. The CDR3, as DNA: TGCGCCAGCAGCTTGGCCCAGGGCAACACAGATACGCAGTATTTT. Combining the CDR3 with reference TRBV5-1 and TRBJ2-3 gives the whole variable domain KAGVTQTPRYLIKTRGQQVTLSCSPISGHRSVSWYQQTPGQGLQFLFEYFSETQRNKGNFPGRFSGRQFSNSRSEMNVSTLELGDSALYLCASSLAQGNTDTQYFGPGTRLTVL.

The chain's CDR3 is CASSRDSSYNEQFF. The DNA of the CDR3 is TGCGCCAGCAGCAGGGACTCCTCCTACAATGAGCAGTTCTTC. The chain couples TRBV10-2 to TRBJ2-1; weak D call: TRBD2 (6 bases). Germline lookup yields CDR1 WSHSY and CDR2 SAAADI. The CDR3 totals 14 residues. V was trimmed by 6 bases and J by 0 bases, leaving 9 bases between them.

This clonotype came up a few times. The V gene is TRBV7-9, the J gene TRBJ2-2, with unresolved D. This CDR3 contains 15 residues. Trimming left V 1 base short and J 6 bases short, with 12 bases between. Germline CDR1 is SEHNR and CDR2 is FQNEAQ (reference sequence). The chain's CDR3 is CASSLEGRTAGELFF. As DNA, the CDR3 is TGTGCCAGCAGCTTAGAAGGCAGAACAGCCGGGGAGCTGTTTTTT.

The chain recombines TRBV7-9 with TRBJ2-1; 7 bases line up with TRBD2. V shed 3 bases, J shed 4 bases, and the junction held 6 bases outside the gene matches. The CDR3 runs to 15 residues. CDR1 SEHNR and CDR2 FQNEAQ come from the germline V gene (reference sequence). The CDR3 sequence is CASSFVGGSYNEQFF. Here the CDR3 DNA reads TGTGCCAGCAGCTTTGTGGGCGGGAGTTACAATGAGCAGTTCTTC. The full variable domain, its missing parts supplied by reference TRBV7-9 and TRBJ2-1, is DTGVSQNPRHKITKRGQNVTFRCDPISEHNRLYWYRQTLGQGPEFLTYFQNEAQLEKSRLLSDRFSAERPKGSFSTLEIQRTEQGDSAMYLCASSFVGGSYNEQFFGPGTRLTVL.

By its share, this clonotype is medium-sized. J is TRBJ2-3 and V is TRBV12-3 or TRBV12-4; D remains unclear. This CDR3 region has 10 residues. The V end lost 4 bases, the J end lost 4 bases, and 0 bases lay between the germline ends. The CDR3 DNA follows: TGTGCCAGCAGTTCAGATACGCAGTATTTT. It encodes CASSSDTQYF.

This clonotype was observed a handful of times. CDR3 residues: CASRLTSGELFF. DNA of the CDR3: TGTGCCAGCAGGCTGACCTCCGGGGAGCTGTTTTTT. This chain connects TRBV6-2 or TRBV6-3 to TRBJ2-2; D gene ambiguous. CDR3 size: 12 residues. Germline loops: CDR1 MNHEY, CDR2 SVGEGT. V was pared by 6 bases and J by 6 bases, with 8 bases between.

This clonotype was counted a few times. The chain combines TRBV7-2 with TRBJ2-7; 10 positions agree with TRBD2. V dropped 0 bases and J dropped 7; count of bases not matched to a gene: 9. The germline gives CDR1 SGHTA, CDR2 FQGNSA. The CDR3 extends over 16 amino acids. The CDR3 protein is CASSLALLAGPPEQYF. In DNA form, the CDR3 reads TGTGCCAGCAGCTTAGCACTACTAGCGGGGCCACCTGAGCAGTACTTC.

This clonotype has just a few counts. The chain employs TRBV3-1 and TRBJ2-1; no reliable D call. The ends were cut back, 4 bases at V and 10 bases at J, with 8 bases in the middle. CDR3 length: 11 amino acids. The germline V gene encodes CDR1 LGHDT and CDR2 YNNKEL (reference sequence). The CDR3 loop is CASSPGYEQFF. Written as DNA, the CDR3 is TGTGCCAGCAGCCCTGGGTACGAGCAGTTCTTC.

This clonotype was counted only a few times. The chain is built from TRBV7-8 and TRBJ1-6, with 10 bases matching TRBD1. CDR3 size: 18 residues. Germline V gene sequence: CDR1 SGHVS, CDR2 FQNEAQ. J was trimmed by 1 base and V by 3 bases; bases with no gene match: 6. The CDR3, as DNA: TGTGCCAGCAGCTTGGGGACAGGGGCTAGGTCCTATAATTCACCCCTCCACTTT. Translated: CASSLGTGARSYNSPLHF. The variable domain in full, with the rest retrieved from reference TRBV7-8 and TRBJ1-6, is GAGVSQSPRYKVAKRGQDVALRCDPISGHVSLFWYQQALGQGPEFLTYFQNEAQLDKSGLPSDRFFAERPEGSVSTLKIQRTQQEDSAVYLCASSLGTGARSYNSPLHFGNGTRLTVT.